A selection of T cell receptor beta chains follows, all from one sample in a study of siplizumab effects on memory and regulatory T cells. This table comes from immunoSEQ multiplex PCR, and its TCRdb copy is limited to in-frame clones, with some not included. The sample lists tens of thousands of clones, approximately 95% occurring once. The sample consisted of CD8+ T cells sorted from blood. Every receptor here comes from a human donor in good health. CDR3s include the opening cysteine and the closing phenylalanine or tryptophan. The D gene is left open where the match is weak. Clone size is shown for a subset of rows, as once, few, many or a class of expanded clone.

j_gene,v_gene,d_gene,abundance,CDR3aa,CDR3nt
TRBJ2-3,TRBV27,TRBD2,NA,CASSFLAGESSDTQYF,TGTGCCAGCAGCTTTTTAGCGGGAGAATCATCAGATACGCAGTATTTT
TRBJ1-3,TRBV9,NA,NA,CASSVDSSASSGNTIYF,TGCGCCAGCAGCGTAGACAGTAGCGCCTCCTCTGGAAACACCATATATTTT
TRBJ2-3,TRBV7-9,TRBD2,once,CASSLPTSPSTDTQYF,TGTGCCAGCAGCCTTCCGACTAGCCCTAGCACAGATACGCAGTATTTT
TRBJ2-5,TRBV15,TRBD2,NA,CATSAQTSGPRTTQYF,TGTGCCACCAGCGCGCAAACTAGCGGGCCTCGGACGACCCAGTACTTC
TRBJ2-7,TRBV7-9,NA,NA,CASSPLSRDYEQYF,TGTGCCAGCAGCCCCCTCTCCCGCGATTACGAGCAGTACTTC
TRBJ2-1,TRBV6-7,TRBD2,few,CASSYTWTSGNNEQFF,TGTGCCAGCAGTTACACCTGGACTAGCGGGAACAATGAGCAGTTCTTC
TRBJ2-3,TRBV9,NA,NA,CASSVKGLGGTDTQYF,TGTGCCAGCAGCGTAAAAGGCCTCGGGGGCACAGATACGCAGTATTTT
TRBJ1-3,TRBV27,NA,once,CASSSRTISSGNTIYF,TGTGCCAGCAGTTCACGCACGATCAGCTCTGGAAACACCATATATTTT
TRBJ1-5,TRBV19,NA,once,CASSIMASTQPQHF,TGTGCCAGTAGTATTATGGCCTCAACTCAGCCCCAGCATTTT
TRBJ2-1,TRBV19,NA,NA,CASSTPNGHNEQFF,TGTGCCAGTAGTACCCCCAACGGCCACAATGAGCAGTTCTTC
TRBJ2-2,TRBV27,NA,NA,CASSPTGVTGELFF,TGTGCCAGCAGCCCGACGGGGGTTACCGGGGAGCTGTTTTTT
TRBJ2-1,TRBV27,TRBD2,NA,CASSGTSGSSYNEQFF,TGTGCCAGCAGTGGGACTAGCGGCAGCTCCTACAATGAGCAGTTCTTC
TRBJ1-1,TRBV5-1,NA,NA,CASSGGPDTEAFF,TGCGCCAGCAGTGGGGGGCCCGACACTGAAGCTTTCTTT
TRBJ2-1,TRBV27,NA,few,CASRLGLGSYNEQFF,TGTGCCAGCCGTTTAGGGCTGGGCTCCTACAATGAGCAGTTCTTC
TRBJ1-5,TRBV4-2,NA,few,CASSQERDLNQPQHF,TGTGCCAGCAGCCAGGAGCGGGACCTGAATCAGCCCCAGCATTTT
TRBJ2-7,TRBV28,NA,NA,CASSNRGTPDYEQYF,TGTGCCAGCAGCAACCGCGGGACTCCAGACTACGAGCAGTACTTC
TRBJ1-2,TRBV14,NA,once,CASSQGQAFYGYTF,TGTGCCAGCAGCCAAGGACAAGCCTTCTATGGCTACACCTTC
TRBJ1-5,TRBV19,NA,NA,CASSIGGRSNQPQHF,TGTGCCAGTAGTATAGGGGGCAGAAGCAATCAGCCCCAGCATTTT
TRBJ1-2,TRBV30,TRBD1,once,CAWSTTGTGEGYTF,TGTGCCTGGAGTACCACCGGGACAGGGGAAGGCTACACCTTC
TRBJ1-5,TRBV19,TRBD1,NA,CASRSRPGQNQPQHF,TGTGCCAGTAGATCACGGCCGGGACAGAATCAGCCCCAGCATTTT
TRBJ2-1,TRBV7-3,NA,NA,CASSLAGASYNEQFF,TGTGCCAGCAGCTTAGCAGGGGCATCCTACAATGAGCAGTTCTTC
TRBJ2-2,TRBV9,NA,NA,CASSVGVGLSTGELFF,TGTGCCAGCAGCGTAGGTGTGGGGTTGAGCACCGGGGAGCTGTTTTTT
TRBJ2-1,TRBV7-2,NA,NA,CASTGGDRFPIVEFF,TGTGCCAGCACCGGGGGGGACAGATTTCCAATTGTGGAGTTCTTC
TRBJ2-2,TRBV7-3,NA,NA,CASSLSPLTGELFF,TGTGCCAGCAGCTTAAGCCCGTTGACCGGGGAGCTGTTTTTT
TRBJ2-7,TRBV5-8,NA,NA,CASSSPYEQYF,TGTGCCAGCAGCTCCCCCTACGAGCAGTACTTC
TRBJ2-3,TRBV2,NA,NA,CASSEGGQYF,TGTGCCAGCAGTGAAGGTGGGCAGTATTTT
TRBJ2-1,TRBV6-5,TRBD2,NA,CASRLTSGRADEQFF,TGTGCCAGCAGACTTACTAGCGGGAGGGCGGATGAGCAGTTCTTC
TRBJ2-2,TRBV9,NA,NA,CASSTRGGTGELFF,TGTGCCAGCTCAACGAGGGGGGGTACCGGGGAGCTGTTTTTT
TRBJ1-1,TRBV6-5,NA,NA,CASSWEEGFTEAFF,TGTGCCAGCAGTTGGGAGGAAGGGTTCACTGAAGCTTTCTTT
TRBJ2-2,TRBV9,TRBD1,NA,CASRYRGDTGELFF,TGTGCCAGCCGGTACAGGGGGGACACCGGGGAGCTGTTTTTT
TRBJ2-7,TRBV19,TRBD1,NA,CASSTRDSPYEQYF,TGTGCCAGTAGTACCCGGGACAGCCCCTACGAGCAGTACTTC
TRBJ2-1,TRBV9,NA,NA,CASSPVGRPYEQFF,TGTGCCAGCAGCCCTGTCGGTAGACCCTATGAGCAGTTCTTC
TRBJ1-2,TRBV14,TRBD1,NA,CASSQDLLGGVYGYTF,TGTGCCAGCAGCCAAGATCTGTTAGGGGGCGTCTATGGCTACACCTTC
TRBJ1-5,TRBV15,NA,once,CATSRANNQPQHF,TGTGCCACCAGCCGTGCCAATAATCAGCCCCAGCATTTT
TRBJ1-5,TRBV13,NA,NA,CASSPGVNQPQHF,TGTGCCAGCAGCCCGGGGGTTAATCAGCCCCAGCATTTT
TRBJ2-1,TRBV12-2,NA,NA,CASRLHRGVAGGTPDYNEQFF,NA
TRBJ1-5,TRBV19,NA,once,CASSIATGSNQPQHF,TGTGCCAGTAGTATAGCGACAGGAAGCAATCAGCCCCAGCATTTT
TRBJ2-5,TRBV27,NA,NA,CASSLYGNHPKETQYF,TGTGCCAGCAGTTTATATGGGAACCACCCAAAAGAGACCCAGTACTTC
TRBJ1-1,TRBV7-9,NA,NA,CAAGAHSTEAFF,TGTGCCGCGGGCGCACACAGCACTGAAGCTTTCTTT
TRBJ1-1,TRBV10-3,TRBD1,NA,CAISESQTGSVPEAFF,TGTGCCATCAGTGAGTCCCAGACAGGGAGTGTACCTGAAGCTTTCTTT
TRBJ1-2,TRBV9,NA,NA,CASSVGETENYGYTF,TGTGCCAGCAGCGTAGGGGAGACAGAAAACTATGGCTACACCTTC
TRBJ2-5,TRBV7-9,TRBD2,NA,CASSLGLAGVETQYF,TGTGCCAGCAGCTTAGGACTAGCGGGAGTAGAGACCCAGTACTTC